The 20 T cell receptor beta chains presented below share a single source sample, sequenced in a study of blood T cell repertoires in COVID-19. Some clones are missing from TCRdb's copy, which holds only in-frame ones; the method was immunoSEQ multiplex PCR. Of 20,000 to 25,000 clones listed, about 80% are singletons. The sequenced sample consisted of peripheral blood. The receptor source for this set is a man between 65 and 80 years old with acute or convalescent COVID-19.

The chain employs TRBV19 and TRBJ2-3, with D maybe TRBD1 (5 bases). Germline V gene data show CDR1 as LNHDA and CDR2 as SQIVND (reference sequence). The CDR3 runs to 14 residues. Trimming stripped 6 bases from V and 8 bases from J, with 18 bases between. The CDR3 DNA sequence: TGTGCCAGTAGCGCACTCCCTTGGGGCGGTACGCAGTATTTT. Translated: CASSALPWGGTQYF.

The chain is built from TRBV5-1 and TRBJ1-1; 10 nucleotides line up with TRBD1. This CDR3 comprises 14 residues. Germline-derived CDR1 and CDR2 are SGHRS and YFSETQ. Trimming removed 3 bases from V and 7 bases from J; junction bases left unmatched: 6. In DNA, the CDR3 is TGCGCCAGCAGCTCCCCGGGACAGGGGTATGAAGCTTTCTTT. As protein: CASSSPGQGYEAFF.

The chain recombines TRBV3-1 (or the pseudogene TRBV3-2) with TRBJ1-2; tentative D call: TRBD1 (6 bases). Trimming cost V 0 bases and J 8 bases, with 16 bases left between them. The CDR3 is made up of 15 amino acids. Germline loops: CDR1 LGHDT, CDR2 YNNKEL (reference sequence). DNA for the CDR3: TGTGCCAGCAGCCAAGAACCACAGGGTAAGGTGGGCTACACCTTC. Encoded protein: CASSQEPQGKVGYTF.

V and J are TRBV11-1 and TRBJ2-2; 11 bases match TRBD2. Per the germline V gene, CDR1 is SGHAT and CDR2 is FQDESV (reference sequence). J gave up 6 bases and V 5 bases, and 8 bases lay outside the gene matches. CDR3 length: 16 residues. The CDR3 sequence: CASSLTSGSPPGELFF. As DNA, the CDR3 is TGTGCCAGCAGCCTCACTAGCGGGAGTCCCCCCGGGGAGCTGTTTTTT.

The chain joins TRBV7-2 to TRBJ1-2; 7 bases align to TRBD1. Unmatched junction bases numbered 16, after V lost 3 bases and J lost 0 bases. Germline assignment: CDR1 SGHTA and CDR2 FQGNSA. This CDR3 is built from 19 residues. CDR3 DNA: TGTGCCAGCAGCTTTCCCCGAGGGGGCTTAAGCTCAGCTAACTATGGCTACACCTTC. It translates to CASSFPRGGLSSANYGYTF.

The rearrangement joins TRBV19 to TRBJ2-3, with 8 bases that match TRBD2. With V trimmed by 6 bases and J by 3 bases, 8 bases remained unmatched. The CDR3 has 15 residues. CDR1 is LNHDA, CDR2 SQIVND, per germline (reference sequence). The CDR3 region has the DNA TGTGCCAGTAGATCAAGCGGGAGTGGTACAGATACGCAGTATTTT. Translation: CASRSSGSGTDTQYF.

The CDR3 protein is CASSGASGGARGETQYF. As DNA, the CDR3 is TGTGCCAGCAGTGGGGCTAGCGGGGGGGCCCGTGGAGAGACCCAGTACTTC. V is TRBV6-1 and J is TRBJ2-5; 12 nucleotides agree with TRBD2. The CDR3 sequence is 17 residues long. The trim removed 4 bases at V and 4 bases at J, leaving 10 bases unmatched. CDR1 is MNHNS and CDR2 is SASEGT in the germline V gene.

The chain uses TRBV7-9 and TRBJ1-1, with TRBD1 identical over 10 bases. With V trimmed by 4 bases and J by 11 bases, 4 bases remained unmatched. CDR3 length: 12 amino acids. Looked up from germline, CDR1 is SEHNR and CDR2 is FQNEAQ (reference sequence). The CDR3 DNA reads TGTGCCAGCAGCTCGACAGGGGGCGTCGCTTTCTTT. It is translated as CASSSTGGVAFF.

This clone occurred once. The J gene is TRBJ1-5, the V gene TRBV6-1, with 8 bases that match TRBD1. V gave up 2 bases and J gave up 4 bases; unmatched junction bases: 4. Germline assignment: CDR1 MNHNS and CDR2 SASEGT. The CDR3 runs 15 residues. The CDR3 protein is CASSEQTGANQPQHF. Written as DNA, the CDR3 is TGTGCCAGCAGTGAACAGACAGGGGCAAATCAGCCCCAGCATTTT.

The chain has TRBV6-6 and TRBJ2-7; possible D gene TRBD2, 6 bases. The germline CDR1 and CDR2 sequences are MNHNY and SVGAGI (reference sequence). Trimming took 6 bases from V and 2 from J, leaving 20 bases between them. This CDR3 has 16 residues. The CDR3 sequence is CASSNAAVGLAYEQYF. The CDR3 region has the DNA TGTGCCAGCAGCAACGCGGCGGTGGGACTCGCCTACGAGCAGTACTTC.

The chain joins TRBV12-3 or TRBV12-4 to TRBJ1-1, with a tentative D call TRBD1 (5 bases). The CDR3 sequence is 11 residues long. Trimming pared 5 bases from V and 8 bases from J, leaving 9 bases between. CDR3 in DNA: TGTGCCAGCAGTCCAGGACAAGAAGCTTTCTTT. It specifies CASSPGQEAFF.

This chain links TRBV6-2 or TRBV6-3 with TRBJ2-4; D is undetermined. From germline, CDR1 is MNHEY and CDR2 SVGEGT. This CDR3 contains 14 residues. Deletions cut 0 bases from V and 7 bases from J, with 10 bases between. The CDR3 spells CASSYSAARNIQYF. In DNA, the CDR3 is TGTGCCAGCAGTTACTCGGCGGCACGCAACATTCAGTACTTC.

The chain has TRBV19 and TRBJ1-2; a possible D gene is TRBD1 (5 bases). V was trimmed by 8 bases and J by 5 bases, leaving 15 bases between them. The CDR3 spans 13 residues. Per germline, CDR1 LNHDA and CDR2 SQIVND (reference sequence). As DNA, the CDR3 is TGTGCCAGTGGATCAGGGAATCGATATGGCTACACCTTC. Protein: CASGSGNRYGYTF.

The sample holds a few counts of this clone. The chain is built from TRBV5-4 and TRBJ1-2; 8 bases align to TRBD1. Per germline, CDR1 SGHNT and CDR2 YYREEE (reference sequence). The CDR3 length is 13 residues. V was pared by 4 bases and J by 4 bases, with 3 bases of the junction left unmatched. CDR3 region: CASSPDRAYGYTF. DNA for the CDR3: TGTGCCAGCAGCCCGGACAGGGCCTATGGCTACACCTTC.

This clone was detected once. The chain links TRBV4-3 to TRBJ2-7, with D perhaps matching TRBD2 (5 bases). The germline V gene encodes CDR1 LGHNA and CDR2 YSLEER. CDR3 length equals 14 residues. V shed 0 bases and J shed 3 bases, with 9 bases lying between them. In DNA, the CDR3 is TGCGCCAGCAGCCAAGATTACGGACTCTACGAGCAGTACTTC. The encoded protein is CASSQDYGLYEQYF.

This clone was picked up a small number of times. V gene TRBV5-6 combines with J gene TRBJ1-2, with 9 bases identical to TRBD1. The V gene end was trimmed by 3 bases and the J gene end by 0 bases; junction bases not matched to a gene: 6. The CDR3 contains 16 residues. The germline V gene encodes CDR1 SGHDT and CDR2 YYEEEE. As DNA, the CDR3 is TGTGCCAGCAGCTCAGGTTGGGACAGGGCTAACTATGGCTACACCTTC. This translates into CASSSGWDRANYGYTF.

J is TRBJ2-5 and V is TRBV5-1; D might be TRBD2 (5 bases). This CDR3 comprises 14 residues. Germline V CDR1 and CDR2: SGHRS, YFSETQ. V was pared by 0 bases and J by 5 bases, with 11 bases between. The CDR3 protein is CASSLGRVRETQYF. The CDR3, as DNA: TGCGCCAGCAGCTTGGGGCGGGTTCGGGAGACCCAGTACTTC.

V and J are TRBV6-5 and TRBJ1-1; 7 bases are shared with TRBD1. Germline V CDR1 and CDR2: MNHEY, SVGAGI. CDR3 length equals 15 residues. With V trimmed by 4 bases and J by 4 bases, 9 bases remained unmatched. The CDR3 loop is CASSFETGVFTEAFF. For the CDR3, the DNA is TGTGCCAGCAGTTTTGAAACAGGGGTTTTCACTGAAGCTTTCTTT.

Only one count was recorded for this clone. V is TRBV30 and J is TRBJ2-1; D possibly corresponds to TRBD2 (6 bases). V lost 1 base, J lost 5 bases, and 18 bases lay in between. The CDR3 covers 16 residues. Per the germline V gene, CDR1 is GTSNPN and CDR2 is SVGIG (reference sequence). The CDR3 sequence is CAWSATLAGFNNEQFF. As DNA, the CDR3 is TGTGCCTGGAGTGCCACTCTTGCGGGGTTTAACAATGAGCAGTTCTTC.

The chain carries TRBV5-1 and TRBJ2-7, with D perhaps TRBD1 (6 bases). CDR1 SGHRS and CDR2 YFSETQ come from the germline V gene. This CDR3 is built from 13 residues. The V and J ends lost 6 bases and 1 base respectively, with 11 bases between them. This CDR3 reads CASTRDNSYEQYF. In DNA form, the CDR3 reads TGCGCCAGCACCCGGGACAATTCCTACGAGCAGTACTTC. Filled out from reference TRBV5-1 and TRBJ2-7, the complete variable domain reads KAGVTQTPRYLIKTRGQQVTLSCSPISGHRSVSWYQQTPGQGLQFLFEYFSETQRNKGNFPGRFSGRQFSNSRSEMNVSTLELGDSALYLCASTRDNSYEQYFGPGTRLTVT.